This is a list of T cell receptor beta chains from one sample in a study of T cells in tuberculosis. Some clones are missing from TCRdb's copy, which holds only in-frame ones; the method was immunoSEQ multiplex PCR. The sample holds around 33,000 clones; under 95% are singletons and the top ten take 7% to 8%. The sample consisted of PBMCs. Receptors were obtained from a donor aged 10-29 years with latent tuberculosis or without tuberculosis infection. Some clones in this sample may be carry-over from other donors' samples. Both conserved end residues are part of each CDR3. Each record gives: D gene, J gene, V gene, clone size, CDR3 protein, CDR3 DNA. A D gene is named only where the DNA matches it firmly. Expanded clones get a size class; other rows say once, few or many, or leave the size out.

TRBD2 TRBJ2-7 TRBV14 NA CASTRTSGRVTSYEQYF TGTGCCAGCACCCGGACTAGCGGGAGAGTCACCTCCTACGAGCAGTACTTC
TRBD2 TRBJ2-3 TRBV19 NA CASSIAGGFGDTQYF TGTGCCAGTAGTATAGCGGGGGGGTTTGGAGATACGCAGTATTTT
NA TRBJ2-7 TRBV6-5 NA CASSYLYEQYF TGTGCCAGCAGTTATCTCTACGAGCAGTACTTC
NA TRBJ1-3 TRBV20-1 NA CSASSGNTIYF TGCAGTGCCAGTTCTGGAAACACCATATATTTT
NA TRBJ1-3 TRBV6-1 few CASSGGLQGIIGNTIYF TGTGCCAGCAGTGGAGGATTACAGGGAATAATTGGAAACACCATATATTTT
TRBD2 TRBJ2-7 TRBV5-1 NA CASSLGSGSSYEQYF TGCGCCAGCAGCTTGGGTAGCGGGAGCTCCTACGAGCAGTACTTC
TRBD1 TRBJ2-7 TRBV19 NA CASSTGTGEISYEQYF TGTGCCAGTAGTACCGGGACAGGGGAAATTTCCTACGAGCAGTACTTC
TRBD1 TRBJ2-2 TRBV10-1 once CASSEGQGSTGELFF TGCGCCAGCAGTGAGGGACAGGGCTCCACCGGGGAGCTGTTTTTT
NA TRBJ2-3 TRBV18 NA CASSPPTGTQRGDTQYF TGTGCCAGCTCACCACCGACCGGGACCCAAAGGGGGGATACGCAGTATTTT
NA TRBJ2-3 TRBV30 NA CAWRAGNTDTQYF TGTGCCTGGAGGGCGGGGAACACAGATACGCAGTATTTT
TRBD2 TRBJ2-7 TRBV13 NA CASSSRGDVEQYF TGTGCCAGCAGCTCACGGGGGGACGTAGAGCAGTACTTC
TRBD2 TRBJ2-3 TRBV6-1 NA CASSGTSGTTDTQYF TGTGCCAGCAGCGGGACTAGCGGTACTACAGATACGCAGTATTTT
TRBD2 TRBJ2-1 TRBV5-1 few CASSPGGDNEQFF TGCGCCAGCAGCCCCGGGGGGGACAACGAGCAGTTCTTC
TRBD1 TRBJ2-1 TRBV19 NA CASSIYQGAGPYNEQFF TGTGCCAGTAGTATCTACCAGGGGGCAGGGCCCTACAATGAGCAGTTCTTC
NA TRBJ1-1 TRBV5-1 NA CASSLPSLMNTEAFF TGCGCCAGCAGCTTGCCCTCTCTAATGAACACTGAAGCTTTCTTT
TRBD1 TRBJ1-1 TRBV5-1 NA CASSPSRDRGFMNTEAFF TGCGCCAGCAGCCCTTCCCGGGACAGGGGGTTCATGAACACTGAAGCTTTCTTT
NA TRBJ2-2 TRBV4-1 NA CASSQVSVNTGELFF TGCGCCAGCAGCCAAGTTTCAGTGAACACCGGGGAGCTGTTTTTT
TRBD2 TRBJ2-6 TRBV6-1 NA CASSEVSGGLISGANVLTF TGTGCCAGCAGCGAAGTTAGCGGGGGCCTAATCTCTGGGGCCAACGTCCTGACTTTC
NA TRBJ1-2 TRBV11-2 NA CASSPRAAGAPGYTF TGTGCCAGCAGCCCCAGGGCAGCGGGGGCTCCTGGCTACACCTTC
NA TRBJ2-3 TRBV5-1 few CASSSLSSADTQYF TGCGCCAGCAGCTCTTTAAGTTCAGCAGATACGCAGTATTTT
TRBD1 TRBJ1-1 TRBV5-4 once CASSLDRGRIPEAFF TGTGCCAGCAGCTTGGACAGGGGGCGAATCCCTGAAGCTTTCTTT
NA TRBJ1-5 TRBV15 NA CATSWEAAGYSNQPQHF TGTGCCACCAGTTGGGAGGCGGCGGGGTATAGCAATCAGCCCCAGCATTTT
NA TRBJ1-2 TRBV7-9 few CASSPLHVNYGYTF TGTGCCAGCAGCCCATTACATGTTAACTATGGCTACACCTTC
NA TRBJ2-1 TRBV7-6 NA CASSGQQYNEQFF TGTGCCAGCAGCGGGCAACAGTACAATGAGCAGTTCTTC
TRBD2 TRBJ2-1 TRBV2 once CASSDKGLETDEQFF TGTGCCAGCAGTGATAAGGGACTAGAAACGGATGAGCAGTTCTTC
TRBD2 TRBJ2-1 TRBV10-3 few CAIRPNSGVSSYNEQFF TGTGCCATCCGTCCTAATAGCGGGGTTAGCTCCTACAATGAGCAGTTCTTC
NA TRBJ2-1 TRBV15 NA CATSRERDSYNEQFF TGTGCCACCAGCAGAGAGCGGGACTCCTACAATGAGCAGTTCTTC
NA TRBJ1-3 TRBV18 NA CASSLPTVSGNTIYF TGTGCCAGCTCACTACCGACAGTCTCTGGAAACACCATATATTTT
NA TRBJ2-3 TRBV21-1 NA CASSKVAPSDTQYF TGTGCCAGCAGCAAAGTGGCCCCTTCGGATACGCAGTATTTT
NA TRBJ2-3 TRBV28 NA CASPPPGLASTDTQYF TGTGCCAGCCCCCCCCCGGGACTCGCTAGCACAGATACGCAGTATTTT
NA TRBJ2-1 TRBV4-1 NA CASSQDQGRGQFF TGCGCCAGCAGCCAAGATCAGGGGAGGGGACAGTTCTTC
NA TRBJ2-2 TRBV2 NA CASSEWASRGGSGELFF TGTGCCAGCAGTGAATGGGCCTCGAGGGGGGGGAGCGGGGAGCTGTTTTTT
NA TRBJ1-2 TRBV28 once CASTQTVVNYGYTF TGTGCCAGCACCCAGACAGTCGTCAACTATGGCTACACCTTC
NA TRBJ1-5 TRBV27 NA CASSLSPGGNQPQHF TGTGCCAGCAGTTTATCGCCGGGGGGCAATCAGCCCCAGCATTTT
TRBD2 TRBJ2-1 TRBV7-2 NA CASSTRTSGFFNEQFF TGTGCCAGCAGCACCCGTACTAGCGGCTTCTTCAATGAGCAGTTCTTC
NA TRBJ2-7 TRBV23-1 NA CAVLSVFQGIYEQYF TGCGCCGTACTCAGTGTCTTCCAGGGGATTTACGAGCAGTACTTC
NA TRBJ2-1 TRBV5-4 once CASSLGGGISSYNEQFF TGTGCCAGCAGCTTGGGCGGCGGGATTAGCTCCTACAATGAGCAGTTCTTC
NA TRBJ1-4 TRBV9 few CASSAQALGEKLFF TGTGCCAGCAGCGCACAGGCTCTCGGTGAAAAACTGTTTTTT
NA TRBJ1-1 TRBV2 NA CASSGRGGNTEAFF TGTGCCAGCAGTGGCCGGGGGGGGAACACTGAAGCTTTCTTT
TRBD2 TRBJ2-3 TRBV7-6 NA CASSPDWRGGFTDTQYF TGTGCCAGCAGCCCTGACTGGCGGGGGGGGTTCACAGATACGCAGTATTTT
NA TRBJ2-3 TRBV2 once CASRILDTQYF TGTGCCAGCCGTATCCTAGATACGCAGTATTTT
NA TRBJ2-7 TRBV28 NA CASSFLTQASYEQYF TGTGCCAGCAGTTTCTTAACACAGGCTAGCTACGAGCAGTACTTC
NA TRBJ1-1 TRBV27 NA CASSDRNTEAFF TGTGCCAGCAGCGACAGGAACACTGAAGCTTTCTTT